The present T cell receptor beta chain was sequenced within a study of lymphopenia after photon versus proton radiotherapy. Sequencing was performed with immunoSEQ multiplex PCR; in TCRdb, only in-frame clones are kept and a portion is missing. The table lists fewer than 25,000 clones, more than 75% of them singletons, with 24% in the top ten. Study-level results: Larger post-nadir TCR diversity loss correlated inversely with survival in deceased patients.

This clone has a handful of counts. What it binds is unknown. V was trimmed by 5 bases and J by 0 bases, leaving 11 bases between them. This CDR3 spans 14 amino acids. CDR1 SGHTA and CDR2 FQGNSA come from the germline V gene. V gene TRBV7-2 combines with J gene TRBJ2-7, with D perhaps TRBD1 (6 bases). Sequenced here: peripheral blood, sampled from a patient treated with photon-based radiotherapy. The clonotype originates from a man aged 40-55 years with gastric cancer. The CDR3 nucleotides are TGTGCCAGCAGCAACAACAGGGACTCCTACGAGCAGTACTTC. Translated, it gives CASSNNRDSYEQYF.